Each of the 28 T cell receptor beta chains below was sequenced from the same sample in a study of T-cell memory formation after mild COVID-19. A single record per CDR3 protein comes from TCRdb applying MiXCR to the 5' RACE reads. The repertoire consists of under 400,000 distinct CDR3 sequences, with approximately 27% occurring once and the leading ten covering roughly 12%. The sequenced material came from PBMCs or a T cell subset sorted from them (not recorded which). Receptor source: an adult woman who had mild COVID-19 (a few samples of this study predate the infection). Cell type and time point are not known.

This clonotype was seen more than once but under ten times. The chain carries TRBV4-1 and TRBJ2-5; TRBD1 matches 9 bases. V lost 4 bases and J lost 5; bases outside the gene matches: 5. This CDR3 is 14 amino acids long. CDR1 and CDR2 (germline): MGHRA, YSYEKL. CDR3 sequence: CASSPDRGLETQYF. Written as DNA, the CDR3 is TGCGCCAGCAGCCCGGACAGGGGCTTGGAGACCCAGTACTTC.

A few counts support this clonotype. The chain is built from TRBV5-5 and TRBJ2-1, with a possible D match to TRBD1 (6 bases). The germline V gene encodes CDR1 SGHKS and CDR2 YYEKEE (reference sequence). Between the trimmed V and J ends, which lost 4 bases and 5 bases, there was a span of 19 bases. The CDR3 is 16 amino acids. As DNA, the CDR3 is TGTGCCAGCAGCGCGGGCAGGGGTCGAGGAGACAATGAGCAGTTCTTC. This gives the protein CASSAGRGRGDNEQFF. The full variable domain, with the rest looked up from reference TRBV5-5 and TRBJ2-1, is DAGVTQSPTHLIKTRGQQVTLRCSPISGHKSVSWYQQVLGQGPQFIFQYYEKEERGRGNFPDRFSARQFPNYSSELNVNALLLGDSALYLCASSAGRGRGDNEQFFGPGTRLTVL.

The rearrangement joins TRBV7-9 to TRBJ1-1; D is uncertain. Germline CDR1 is SEHNR and CDR2 is FQNEAQ (reference sequence). V was pared by 1 base and J by 4 bases, with 10 bases between. The CDR3 contains 14 residues. The CDR3 protein is CASSLGGGSTEAFF. The DNA of the CDR3 is TGTGCCAGCAGCTTAGGCGGTGGGAGCACTGAAGCTTTCTTT.

This chain links TRBV5-1 with TRBJ2-5; 10 nucleotides align to TRBD2. CDR1 and CDR2 (germline): SGHRS, YFSETQ. With V trimmed by 7 bases and J by 0 bases, 6 bases remained unmatched. This CDR3 has 15 residues. The CDR3 nucleotides read TGCGCCAGCGCCCCGGGACTAGCGTACCAAGAGACCCAGTACTTC. Protein product: CASAPGLAYQETQYF.

This clonotype appeared a few times. This sequence joins TRBV12-3 or TRBV12-4 and TRBJ1-6, with TRBD1 identical over 7 bases. Trimming at V came to 6 bases and at J to 7 bases, leaving 3 bases not matched to a gene. This CDR3 has 13 amino acids. CDR3 region: CASSRQGNSPLHF. In nucleotides, the CDR3 is TGTGCCAGCAGCCGACAGGGCAATTCACCCCTCCACTTT.

In this sample, this clonotype turned up a few times. The chain uses TRBV7-9 and TRBJ1-5, with D perhaps TRBD1 (5 bases). The germline gives CDR1 SEHNR, CDR2 FQNEAQ (reference sequence). Trimming took 5 bases from V and 7 from J, leaving 21 bases between them. The CDR3 is 16 amino acids. This chain's CDR3 is CASSLTTGNRDQPQHF. In nucleotides, the CDR3 is TGTGCCAGCAGCCTTACTACCGGGAACCGGGACCAGCCCCAGCATTTT.

The chain has TRBV6-6 and TRBJ2-7; TRBD1 is a possible D gene (5 bases). CDR1 is MNHNY, CDR2 SVGAGI, per germline (reference sequence). This CDR3 contains 13 residues. Trimming shortened V by 7 bases and J by 3 bases, and 13 bases separated the two germline ends. CDR3: CASTDDRGYEQYF. CDR3 coding DNA: TGTGCCAGCACCGACGACAGAGGCTACGAGCAGTACTTC.

The chain employs TRBV7-2 and TRBJ1-1; TRBD1 is a possible D gene (5 bases). CDR3 length: 15 residues. CDR1 and CDR2 (germline): SGHTA, FQGNSA. V lost 4 bases and J lost 1, with 13 bases in between. CDR3 in amino acids: CASSSPRGGNTEAFF. The CDR3 region has the DNA TGTGCCAGCAGCTCCCCCCGCGGGGGGAACACTGAAGCTTTCTTT.

The chain is built from TRBV29-1 and TRBJ2-7; no clear D gene. The germline gives CDR1 SQVTM, CDR2 ANQGSEA. Trimming cost V 4 bases and J 0 bases, with 7 bases left between them. The CDR3 is made up of 12 amino acids. CDR3 loop: CSVGQSSYEQYF. For the CDR3, the DNA is TGCAGCGTTGGACAAAGCTCCTACGAGCAGTACTTC.

This clonotype was found a few times. The chain uses TRBV7-9 and TRBJ2-7, with TRBD2 matching over 7 bases. Germline values: CDR1 SEHNR, CDR2 FQNEAQ (reference sequence). Trimming removed 5 bases from V and 6 bases from J; junction bases left unmatched: 10. This CDR3 is built from 14 residues. CDR3 in DNA: TGTGCCAGCAGCCAACCCGGGGGGAGCGGCGAGCAGTACTTC. Its translation: CASSQPGGSGEQYF.

This sequence joins TRBV9 and TRBJ2-7, with 11 bases fitting TRBD1. Germline V CDR1 and CDR2: SGDLS, YYNGEE. The CDR3 is made up of 16 amino acids. Trimming at V came to 0 bases and at J to 3 bases, leaving 5 bases not matched to a gene. As DNA, the CDR3 is TGTGCCAGCAGCGTAGGCTCCGGGACAGGGGGCTACGAGCAGTACTTC. The encoded protein is CASSVGSGTGGYEQYF.

This clonotype was counted between two and nine times. V gene TRBV7-9 combines with J gene TRBJ2-7; D not certain. Per germline, CDR1 SEHNR and CDR2 FQNEAQ (reference sequence). V was cut by 3 bases and J by 2 bases, with 11 bases left in between. The CDR3 is made up of 14 amino acids. The CDR3 DNA reads as TGTGCCAGCAGCTTTTTAGCCGACCCCTACGAGCAGTACTTC. It encodes CASSFLADPYEQYF.

The chain recombines TRBV27 with TRBJ1-1; D may be TRBD1 (5 bases). Per germline, CDR1 MNHEY and CDR2 SMNVEV (reference sequence). Trimming took off 5 bases at V and 0 bases at J, with 16 bases between the two ends. The CDR3 contains 16 residues. The CDR3: CASSLGTRGMNTEAFF. In DNA form, the CDR3 reads TGTGCCAGCAGTCTGGGGACCCGAGGCATGAACACTGAAGCTTTCTTT.

The chain combines TRBV2 with TRBJ2-7; D gene ambiguous. CDR1 and CDR2 (germline): SNHLY, FYNNEI. This CDR3 spans 15 amino acids. The V end lost 3 bases, the J end lost 0 bases, and 12 bases lay between the germline ends. The chain's CDR3 is CASSDLGISSYEQYF. The CDR3, as DNA: TGTGCCAGCAGTGATCTGGGGATAAGCTCCTACGAGCAGTACTTC.

This chain links TRBV20-1 with TRBJ2-2, with TRBD2 matching 7 bases. The trim removed 1 base at V and 5 bases at J, leaving 10 bases unmatched. The length of the CDR3 is 16 residues. The germline V gene has CDR1 DFQATT and CDR2 SNEGSKA (reference sequence). The CDR3 reads CSARGSLAGVTGELFF. As DNA, the CDR3 is TGCAGTGCTAGAGGGTCTCTTGCGGGGGTGACCGGGGAGCTGTTTTTT.

J is TRBJ2-7 and V is TRBV7-2, with D unresolved. CDR1 is SGHTA and CDR2 is FQGNSA in the germline V gene. The V end lost 4 bases, the J end lost 0 bases, and 7 bases lay between the germline ends. This CDR3 spans 13 amino acids. The CDR3 bases are TGTGCCAGCAGCTCACCCTACTCCTACGAGCAGTACTTC. It specifies CASSSPYSYEQYF.

The chain couples TRBV20-1 to TRBJ1-4; D ambiguous. Trimming left V 6 bases short and J 0 bases short, with 14 bases between. From germline, CDR1 is DFQATT and CDR2 SNEGSKA (reference sequence). This CDR3 region has 15 residues. The CDR3 spells CSAPPLRTTNEKLFF. As DNA, the CDR3 is TGCAGTGCGCCCCCCCTCCGCACAACTAATGAAAAACTGTTTTTT.

The chain employs TRBV12-3 or TRBV12-4 and TRBJ2-1; TRBD2 agrees at 9 bases. CDR3 size: 15 residues. V was pared by 7 bases and J by 6 bases, with 10 bases of the junction left unmatched. The chain's CDR3 is CASTFSGSPSNEQFF. Written as DNA, the CDR3 is TGTGCCAGCACTTTTAGCGGGAGCCCCTCCAATGAGCAGTTCTTC.

This chain links TRBV20-1 with TRBJ2-3; D could derive from TRBD1 or TRBD2 (5 bases each). The ends were cut back, 1 base at V and 0 bases at J, with 11 bases in the middle. The CDR3 is 15 amino acids. The germline CDR1 and CDR2 sequences are DFQATT and SNEGSKA (reference sequence). The CDR3 region has the DNA TGCAGTGCTAGAGCCCTGGGGGTTAGCACAGATACGCAGTATTTT. Its translation: CSARALGVSTDTQYF.

DNA for the CDR3: TGTGCCAGCAGTCCCTCGGGGTTGGGGGCCAACGTCCTGACTTTC. This translates into CASSPSGLGANVLTF. The J gene is TRBJ2-6, the V gene TRBV27; a weak D match, TRBD2 (5 bases). The CDR3 extends over 15 amino acids. Per germline, CDR1 MNHEY and CDR2 SMNVEV (reference sequence). V lost 5 bases to trimming and J lost 4 bases, with 12 bases between them.

J is TRBJ2-7 and V is TRBV20-1; unclear D gene. The CDR3 contains 15 residues. V lost 0 bases to trimming and J lost 2 bases, with 14 bases between them. The V gene's germline CDR1 is DFQATT and CDR2 SNEGSKA (reference sequence). The CDR3 reads CSARDVAGQTYEQYF. The CDR3, as DNA: TGCAGTGCTAGAGATGTGGCAGGCCAAACCTACGAGCAGTACTTC.

This clonotype was picked up a small number of times. This chain connects TRBV5-6 to TRBJ1-2; D is possibly TRBD1 (5 bases). CDR1 and CDR2 (germline): SGHDT, YYEEEE. The CDR3 is 14 residues long. V was clipped by 2 bases and J by 4 bases, with 12 bases between them. CDR3 amino acids: CASSFWTNTYGYTF. The CDR3 bases are TGTGCCAGCAGCTTCTGGACAAACACCTATGGCTACACCTTC.

This clonotype was recorded a few times. The V call is TRBV9, the J call TRBJ2-3, with D perhaps being TRBD1 or TRBD2 (5 bases each). The CDR3 spans 16 residues. The germline gives CDR1 SGDLS, CDR2 YYNGEE. V dropped 4 bases and J dropped 1 base, with 16 bases sitting between them. The CDR3 spells CASSPRAGDGTDTQYF. The DNA of the CDR3 is TGTGCCAGCAGCCCCCGGGCCGGGGACGGCACAGATACGCAGTATTTT.

The chain joins TRBV4-2 to TRBJ2-5; D is possibly TRBD2 (6 bases). The V end lost 6 bases, the J end lost 4 bases, and 21 bases lay between the germline ends. The CDR3 is made up of 16 amino acids. CDR1 and CDR2 from the germline V gene are LGHNA and YNFKEQ. The CDR3 bases are TGTGCCAGCAGTCCCTCCTCGGGGGTAAGAGGAGAGACCCAGTACTTC. Protein sequence: CASSPSSGVRGETQYF.

This sequence joins TRBV29-1 and TRBJ2-3; TRBD1 or TRBD2 may be the D gene (6 bases each). The CDR3 length is 16 residues. Germline CDR1 and CDR2: SQVTM and ANQGSEA. The V end lost 1 base, the J end lost 0 bases, and 14 bases lay between the germline ends. Here the CDR3 DNA reads TGCAGCGTTGAAGGGGCTCTCGGGGGCAGCACAGATACGCAGTATTTT. It is translated as CSVEGALGGSTDTQYF.

This clonotype was found a few times. This chain links TRBV7-6 with TRBJ2-7; 14 bases line up with TRBD2. This CDR3 is built from 15 residues. With V trimmed by 4 bases and J by 7 bases, 6 bases remained unmatched. Germline V gene lookup returns CDR1 SGHVS and CDR2 FNYEAQ. Written as DNA, the CDR3 is TGTGCCAGCAGCTCTGGACTAGCGGGGGGTGAGGAGCAGTACTTC. Its protein product is CASSSGLAGGEEQYF.

The V call is TRBV5-8, the J call TRBJ2-2, with D uncertain. This CDR3 comprises 15 residues. Germline CDR1 reads SGHTS; CDR2 reads YDEGEE. V shed 0 bases and J shed 2 bases, with 8 bases lying between them. The CDR3 is CASSLEQENTGELFF. As DNA, the CDR3 is TGTGCCAGCAGCTTGGAGCAGGAAAACACCGGGGAGCTGTTTTTT.

This clonotype has more than one count but fewer than ten. The genes are TRBV20-1 and TRBJ1-5; TRBD1 matches at 7 bases. The CDR3 covers 17 residues. Germline V gene data show CDR1 as DFQATT and CDR2 as SNEGSKA (reference sequence). The trim removed 3 bases at V and 0 bases at J, leaving 11 bases unmatched. CDR3 protein: CSAREQTGMGSNQPQHF. The CDR3 region has the DNA TGCAGTGCTAGGGAACAGACAGGGATGGGTAGCAATCAGCCCCAGCATTTT.